This TCR beta chain was recovered during a study of T cells after yellow fever vaccination (dated by TCRdb to about 2019). The study in broad terms: The SMART-Seq v4 Ultra Low Input RNA kit was used to prepare libraries from fractions with low cell numbers. To track T-cell clones before and after primary and booster YFV17D yellow fever vaccination, bulk TCR alpha and beta repertoires were sequenced longitudinally. The cohort comprised two healthy male donors, one aged 18 to 29 and one aged 30 to 40 years. Blood samples were taken at several timepoints before and after primary and secondary immunization, and bulk PBMC replicates and cell subsets were isolated. Findings and caveats that apply to the study as a whole: Compared with the primary T-cell response, the secondary T-cell response was weaker but faster, peaking on day 5 rather than day 15. Most clones expanded after primary vaccination were re-detected after the booster (96% of CD4 and more than 70% of CD8), suggesting broad memory maintenance. Because the study included only a couple of donors, the extent to which the findings can be generalized is limited. A small fraction of clonotypes showed up in both the CD4 and CD8 compartments, probably as a result of convergent recombination. FACS-sorted repertoires could contain abundant contaminating clonotypes from the bulk population, so computational filtering was required.

Here V drops 3 bases and J drops 5 bases, and the junction holds 9 bases not matched to any gene. The CDR3 goes from the cysteine to the phenylalanine over 15 residues. Left in the record is the CDR3 DNA by itself, 45 bases read in frame from the first base. CDR1 and CDR2 (SNHLY, FYNNEI) derive from the germline V gene. Points on this clonotype: The antigen it recognizes is unknown. Per-base quality was not reported, and no clone a single base away is much larger than it.

The sequencer was an Illumina NovaSeq 6000. Synthesis of TCR cDNA relied on 5'RACE template switching, a step that introduced a universal primer site along with unique molecular identifiers. cDNA synthesis was primed from both the TCR alpha and TCR beta constant segments. Two PCR steps were used to amplify libraries, with sample barcodes and sequencing adapters being added in the second step. Libraries were sequenced on Illumina HiSeq 2500 (2x100 bp) or NovaSeq (2x150 bp). As for the original processing: Demultiplexing of reads and collapsing into UMI consensus sequences were performed with MIGEC, and V(D)J alignment was carried out with MiXCR. Vaccine-responding clonotypes were defined with edgeR using replicate PBMC samples, requiring FDR below 0.01 and a log2 fold change above 5 up to day 15. Bulk clonotypes were assigned CD4 or CD8 identity according to which sequenced CD4 or CD8 repertoire held them at higher abundance. TCRdb trimmed public reads at Q25 via fastp, called clones via MiXCR and kept in-frame beta chains. Entries that share a CDR3 protein sequence are merged under the most common genes and DNA. The V and J calls follow TCRdb's processing rather than the paper's. The sample yields 100,000 to 150,000 distinct CDR3 sequences; roughly 10% were counted once. Together, the top ten hold around 40% of the sample.

The meaning of the sample's treatment or condition label: live attenuated yellow fever vaccine strain. PBMCs were isolated from peripheral blood using a standard Ficoll-Paque protocol. Dynabeads CD4 and CD8 positive selection kits were used to isolate CD4 and CD8 T-cell fractions. RNA was extracted with TriZol from bulk PBMCs, CD4 and CD8 fractions, and dextramer-positive and dextramer-negative fractions. The TCR sequence derives from a man younger than 35 who received the YFV17D yellow fever vaccine. The V and J genes are TRBV2 and TRBJ2-7; 8 middle bases align to TRBD1. Specimen: CD8+ T cells sorted from PBMCs, collected on the day of the yellow fever booster vaccination. The CDR3 in this case is CASSDTHGQGDEQYF. Read as DNA, the sequence is TGTGCCAGCAGTGACACGCACGGACAGGGCGACGAGCAGTACTTC.